This T cell receptor beta chain emerged from a study of Ad26.COV2.S vaccination and SARS-CoV-2 variants. For the study at large: Once, or twice with 56 days between doses, Ad26.COV2.S was given intramuscularly. Study-wide results and caveats: Relative to placebo recipients, vaccine recipients exhibited elevated spike-specific TCR breadth. Breadth, reportedly substantial, characterized the spike-specific CD8+ and CD4+ T cell responses after vaccination.

Sequencing was performed with immunoSEQ multiplex PCR; in TCRdb, only in-frame clones are kept and a portion is missing. Among fewer than 600,000 clones listed, 89% were seen once. Treatment denoted: around 19 received Ad26.COV2.S at low or high dose, single or two shots; roughly 5 received placebo; per-sample allocation not given. Specimen acquisition occurred on day 63 following the initial vaccine or placebo injection. Spike of the Wuhan-strain SARS-CoV-2 was expressed by an Ad26 vector, which formed the vaccine. V lost 5 bases, J lost 5 bases, and 4 bases stayed unmatched. The CDR3 is made up of 14 amino acids. Germline V CDR1 and CDR2: MNHEY, SVGAGI. Notes on this clone: Antigen: not known.

The sample here was peripheral blood, taken in a trial of Ad26.COV2.S vaccine versus placebo. The genes are TRBV6-5 and TRBJ1-2; 11 nucleotides match TRBD1. This clonotype was sampled from a person between 18 and 65 years old who received the Ad26.COV2.S COVID-19 vaccine or a placebo. The CDR3 region is CASSRDRGMYGYTF. The CDR3, as DNA: TGTGCCAGCAGTCGGGACAGGGGGATGTATGGCTACACCTTC.